This T cell receptor beta chain was observed in a study of shared clonotypes between healthy human individuals (dated by TCRdb to 2019 to 2021). Regarding the complete study: The cohort included a few men and a couple of women between 18 and 49 years of age. For each donor, CD4 naive and CD4 memory were each run on three plates, CD8 naive on two plates, and CD8 memory on one plate. To estimate repertoire size and how much clonotypes are shared between individuals, the study performed deep sequencing of blood TCR repertoires from a few healthy adults. Libraries were prepared and TCR repertoires were sequenced by different laboratories using diverse techniques, in order to increase sequencing depth and limit assay-specific biases. Between about 0.94 and 10 billion PBMCs per donor were obtained by leukapheresis. Overall study outcomes, separate from this receptor: Approximately 5% of naive CD4, roughly 3.5% of naive CD8, 2.3% of memory CD4, and around 0.4% of memory CD8 clonotypes were shared across a few donors. Only blood was sampled, and tissue TCR repertoires likely differ from those in blood. Pairwise subsampling led to the expectation that sequencing depth would affect the degree of clonotype sharing among donors. Rarefaction of sorted-subset datasets indicated incomplete sequencing despite the large sequencing depth. Because the study included a small number of donors, the genetic and exposure-history diversity represented was limited. Clonotypes shared by all four sorted-subset donors showed higher generation probabilities than non-shared clonotypes. Larger estimated clonotype richness was generally found for naive subsets than for memory subsets.

Donors were healthy HIV-negative adults with no recently reported acute infections or vaccinations. Every donor was a Caucasian adult residing in Nashville, Tennessee, USA. CD4+ T cells were enriched through magnetic negative selection, after which naive cells were positively selected on CD45RA and the remaining negative fraction served as the memory subset. Blood was collected by leukapheresis, and PBMCs were isolated by Ficoll-Histopaque density gradient centrifugation and then cryopreserved in liquid nitrogen vapor phase. Purity and quantity of every magnetically sorted T cell population were checked by analytical flow cytometry. From each sorted fraction, genomic DNA was isolated and quantified by UV absorbance on a Nanodrop 2000c. As to this clone: Its antigen remains undetermined. No much larger clonotype is one base removed from it; base qualities were not supplied.

TCR CDR3 regions were amplified from genomic DNA by multiplex PCR using the deep immunoSEQ assay. Extracted genomic DNA from each cell subset was distributed evenly across all wells of several immunoSEQ 96-well plates, and each plate was treated as a replicate. For sorted subsets, each replicate PCR was loaded with about 0.2 ug genomic DNA, equivalent to 30,000 or so T cell genomes. Purified libraries were measured with a Qubit 3.0 fluorometer, size-checked on a Bioanalyzer 2100, and measured again with the KAPA Library Quantification kit. A separate single-read 150-cycle Illumina NextSeq 550 flow cell was used to sequence each immunoSEQ 96-well plate. Processing in the source paper ran as follows. Because the immunoSEQ output included only junctional sequences and no quality scores, the filtering could not be the same as the filtering used for full-length reads. To assign V/J genes and CDR3, sequences were annotated using PyIR, a Python wrapper for IgBLAST v1.9, with IMGT germline references. Reads were removed for weak V/J assignments (E-value above 1e-6), missing CDR3, stop codons, out-of-frame junctions, or ambiguous translated residues. A V3J clonotype was defined by an identical inferred V gene, J gene, and CDR3 amino acid sequence. Percentage overlap between repertoires was calculated by dividing the number of shared unique clonotypes by the size of the smaller repertoire. Repertoire richness was assessed with RTK rarefaction, the Chao1 estimator, and Recon v2.1 estimates of unobserved clonotypes. Generation probabilities for all TCRbeta clonotypes obtained by the gDNA method from several donors were computed using OLGA. Imported from immuneACCESS, the table was reduced by TCRdb to in-frame sequences with V and J called. These copies leave out some clones; in studies compared against another copy, an unresolved V gene accounts for under half, and the cause of the remainder is not known. D and trimming come from the DNA, and the V and J calls and clone size come from that table. The sample has about 2.3 million clones on record, 85% to 95% of them singletons. In total, the top ten clones hold about 0.39% of the sample.

The CDR3 holds 15 amino acids from the cysteine to the phenylalanine. Left in the record is the CDR3 DNA by itself, 45 bases read in frame from the first base. CDR1 SGHDT and CDR2 YYEEEE were looked up in the germline V gene. V has 0 bases trimmed and J has 7 bases trimmed; junction bases matching no gene number 8. The source is a man between 18 and 35 years old in good health. Some clones in this sample may be carry-over from other donors' samples. Material: naive CD4+ T cells from PBMCs. The cell subset or site label here, explained by the study, means: CD45RA+ positively selected. This chain is built from TRBV5-6 and TRBJ1-2; TRBD1 agrees with 8 junctional bases. CDR3 reads: CASSLEGGRGPGYTF. The DNA is TGTGCCAGCAGCTTGGAAGGGGGCAGGGGGCCTGGCTACACCTTC.